The 25 T cell receptor beta chains below come from one sample, sequenced in a study of blood T cell repertoires in COVID-19. TCRdb's table, derived via immunoSEQ multiplex PCR, lists solely in-frame clones and lacks some. The sample has roughly 160,000 clones, around nine tenths seen once. Sequencing used peripheral blood. Receptors were obtained from a man aged 55 to 69 with COVID-19, enrolled during active disease.

This chain links TRBV7-9 with TRBJ2-4; D not certain. V lost 5 bases to trimming and J lost 3 bases, with 11 bases between them. Germline V gene sequence: CDR1 SEHNR, CDR2 FQNEAQ (reference sequence). The CDR3 runs to 14 residues. The CDR3 sequence is CASSPVESKNIQYF. As DNA, the CDR3 is TGTGCCAGCAGCCCGGTAGAGAGCAAAAACATTCAGTACTTC.

This chain links TRBV19 with TRBJ2-3; 7 bases map to TRBD1. The junction had 10 bases not matched to a gene; V was cut back by 5 bases and J by 5 bases. The CDR3 extends over 15 amino acids. Per the germline V gene, CDR1 is LNHDA and CDR2 is SQIVND (reference sequence). Here the CDR3 DNA reads TGTGCCAGTAGTCTAGGACAGGCATCCGGAGATACGCAGTATTTT. As protein: CASSLGQASGDTQYF.

The chain carries TRBV2 and TRBJ2-2; 9 bases match TRBD1. V dropped 7 bases and J dropped 0; count of bases not matched to a gene: 9. This CDR3 region has 17 residues. Germline values: CDR1 SNHLY, CDR2 FYNNEI. This CDR3 is CASTTTGGLTNTGELFF. CDR3 nucleotide sequence: TGTGCCAGCACAACGACAGGGGGACTTACGAACACCGGGGAGCTGTTTTTT.

This clone was counted once. V is TRBV2 and J is TRBJ2-7, with D possibly TRBD1 on 6 matching bases. CDR3 length: 13 amino acids. CDR1 is SNHLY and CDR2 is FYNNEI in the germline V gene. This CDR3 reads CAFKGKGAYEQYF. The CDR3 DNA sequence: TGTGCTTTCAAGGGGAAGGGGGCCTACGAGCAGTACTTC.

This clone was observed a handful of times. The chain employs TRBV12-5 and TRBJ1-1; the D gene is possibly TRBD1 (5 bases). The CDR3 spans 13 residues. Trimming removed 6 bases at V and 7 bases at J, with 15 bases between. Germline V gene sequence: CDR1 LGHNT, CDR2 FRNRAP. CDR3 nucleotides: TGTGCTAGTGGAACGCAGGGTTTTGGTGAAGCTTTCTTT. Translated, it gives CASGTQGFGEAFF.

The chain combines TRBV6-5 with TRBJ2-2; 9 nucleotides agree with TRBD1. V lost 0 bases and J lost 8; bases outside the gene matches: 4. The germline gives CDR1 MNHEY, CDR2 SVGAGI. CDR3 length: 15 amino acids. The CDR3 loop is CASSYSNRGQGELFF. In DNA form, the CDR3 reads TGTGCCAGCAGTTACTCGAACAGGGGGCAGGGGGAGCTGTTTTTT.

This sequence joins TRBV7-8 and TRBJ1-1; no reliable D call. Trimming stripped 11 bases from V and 2 bases from J, with 18 bases between. The CDR3 spans 14 residues. CDR1 and CDR2 from the germline V gene are SGHVS and FQNEAQ. CDR3 coding DNA: TGTGCCTCCAGCCTAACGGGGTTTAACACTGAAGCTTTCTTT. Encoded protein: CASSLTGFNTEAFF.

This sequence joins TRBV29-1 and TRBJ2-2; D is unresolved. V was shortened by 4 bases and J by 5 bases, with 11 bases between the two germline ends. Germline CDR1 is SQVTM and CDR2 is ANQGSEA. The CDR3 sequence is 13 residues long. As DNA, the CDR3 is TGCAGCGTTGTTTGGAGCCGGACCGGGGAGCTGTTTTTT. It is translated as CSVVWSRTGELFF.

The J gene is TRBJ2-7, the V gene TRBV7-2; D is uncertain. Per germline, CDR1 SGHTA and CDR2 FQGNSA. This CDR3 has 13 residues. V shed 3 bases and J shed 4 bases, with 10 bases lying between them. CDR3 protein: CASSLGLLYEQYF. The CDR3 DNA reads as TGTGCCAGCAGCTTGGGCCTCCTATACGAGCAGTACTTC. The whole variable domain, remainder taken from reference TRBV7-2 and TRBJ2-7, is GAGVSQSPSNKVTEKGKDVELRCDPISGHTALYWYRQSLGQGLEFLIYFQGNSAPDKSGLPSDRFSAERTGGSVSTLTIQRTQQEDSAVYLCASSLGLLYEQYFGPGTRLTVT.

This clone was seen a single time. The gene calls are TRBV28 and TRBJ1-1, with D unresolved. Germline CDR1 and CDR2: MDHEN and SYDVKM. This CDR3 has 15 residues. Trimming took off 6 bases at V and 1 base at J, with 15 bases between the two ends. The CDR3 DNA sequence: TGTGCCAGCAGCTACCAGGCGATAAGGAACACTGAAGCTTTCTTT. Translation gives CASSYQAIRNTEAFF.

The chain employs TRBV5-5 and TRBJ1-2; 7 bases line up with TRBD1. CDR3 size: 16 residues. Germline values: CDR1 SGHKS, CDR2 YYEKEE (reference sequence). V gave up 4 bases and J gave up 4 bases; unmatched junction bases: 13. The CDR3 coding sequence is TGTGCCAGCAGCAAACCCGGACAGGCGGATTTCTATGGCTACACCTTC. This codes for CASSKPGQADFYGYTF.

CDR3 amino acids: CASTTSPGRGNSPLHF. CDR3 bases: TGTGCCAGCACCACATCCCCGGGTAGGGGTAATTCACCCCTCCACTTT. The genes are TRBV3-1 (or the pseudogene TRBV3-2) and TRBJ1-6, with D possibly matching TRBD1 (5 bases). There are 16 residues in the CDR3. CDR1 and CDR2 from the germline V gene are LGHDT and YNNKEL (reference sequence). V dropped 7 bases and J dropped 6 bases, with 19 bases sitting between them.

This clone occurred once. The chain has TRBV27 and TRBJ1-1, with 8 bases aligning to TRBD1. The germline V gene has CDR1 MNHEY and CDR2 SMNVEV (reference sequence). The J segment lost 0 bases and the V segment lost 5 bases, leaving 5 bases of the junction unmatched. The CDR3 is made up of 15 amino acids. CDR3 region: CASSPPQGVNTEAFF. Here the CDR3 DNA reads TGTGCCAGCAGTCCACCACAGGGGGTGAACACTGAAGCTTTCTTT.

This clone was seen more than once but under ten times. The rearrangement uses TRBV12-3 or TRBV12-4 and TRBJ2-2, with TRBD1 as a possible D gene (5 bases). Trimming pared 4 bases from V and 7 bases from J, leaving 10 bases between. This CDR3 has 13 residues. CDR3 sequence reads: CASSSGIGGELFF. In DNA, the CDR3 is TGTGCCAGCAGTTCAGGGATCGGCGGGGAGCTGTTTTTT.

The chain couples TRBV11-3 to TRBJ2-7; D is ambiguous. From germline, CDR1 is SGHNT and CDR2 YENEEA. Trimming shortened V by 1 base and J by 1 base, and 5 bases separated the two germline ends. CDR3 length equals 13 residues. CDR3 nucleotides: TGTGCCAGCAGCTTAGGGCAGTCCTACGAGCAGTACTTC. Its translation is CASSLGQSYEQYF. The full variable domain, rest sourced from reference TRBV11-3 and TRBJ2-7, is EAGVVQSPRYKIIEKKQPVAFWCNPISGHNTLYWYLQNLGQGPELLIRYENEEAVDDSQLPKDRFSAERLKGVDSTLKIQPAELGDSAVYLCASSLGQSYEQYFGPGTRLTVT.

This chain links TRBV28 with TRBJ1-4, with 9 bases fitting TRBD1. The CDR3 covers 15 residues. Germline V gene data show CDR1 as MDHEN and CDR2 as SYDVKM. The V gene end was trimmed by 2 bases and the J gene end by 11 bases; junction bases not matched to a gene: 9. The chain's CDR3 is CASSLQGQGGRKLFF. CDR3 in DNA: TGTGCCAGCAGTTTACAGGGACAGGGAGGGCGGAAACTGTTTTTT.

The V gene is TRBV18, the J gene TRBJ2-2, with 8 positions matching TRBD1. The J segment lost 4 bases and the V segment lost 2 bases, leaving 9 bases of the junction unmatched. Germline V gene sequence: CDR1 KGHSH, CDR2 LQKENI. The length of the CDR3 is 17 residues. CDR3 in DNA: TGTGCCAGCTCACCATTTTGGGACAGGTCGAGCACCGGGGAGCTGTTTTTT. Translation: CASSPFWDRSSTGELFF. Filled out from reference TRBV18 and TRBJ2-2, the complete variable domain reads NAGVMQNPRHLVRRRGQEARLRCSPMKGHSHVYWYRQLPEEGLKFMVYLQKENIIDESGMPKERFSAEFPKEGPSILRIQQVVRGDSAAYFCASSPFWDRSSTGELFFGEGSRLTVL.

V and J are TRBV6-5 and TRBJ1-2; D not certain. Trimming removed 6 bases from V and 8 bases from J, with 7 bases in between. The germline gives CDR1 MNHEY, CDR2 SVGAGI. The CDR3 runs 10 residues. CDR3: CASSLEGYTF. Here the CDR3 DNA reads TGTGCCAGCAGCCTAGAAGGCTACACCTTC.

The chain employs TRBV5-6 and TRBJ2-1; 13 bases fit TRBD2. The J segment lost 7 bases and the V segment lost 1 base, leaving 2 bases of the junction unmatched. Germline V gene lookup returns CDR1 SGHDT and CDR2 YYEEEE. This CDR3 region has 15 residues. The CDR3 region has the DNA TGTGCCAGCAGCTTGAGGACTAGCGGGGGTAATGAGCAGTTCTTC. Amino acids: CASSLRTSGGNEQFF. The variable domain in full, with the rest retrieved from reference TRBV5-6 and TRBJ2-1, is DAGVTQSPTHLIKTRGQQVTLRCSPKSGHDTVSWYQQALGQGPQFIFQYYEEEERQRGNFPDRFSGHQFPNYSSELNVNALLLGDSALYLCASSLRTSGGNEQFFGPGTRLTVL.

The V gene is TRBV6-1, the J gene TRBJ1-4, with TRBD1 as a possible D gene (5 bases). Germline values: CDR1 MNHNS, CDR2 SASEGT. This CDR3 comprises 17 residues. Deletions cut 2 bases from V and 7 bases from J, with 20 bases between. The chain's CDR3 is CASSERRQGGVREKLFF. Here the CDR3 DNA reads TGTGCCAGCAGTGAAAGGCGGCAGGGTGGGGTCCGTGAAAAACTGTTTTTT.

The V and J genes are TRBV6-1 and TRBJ2-5, with 9 bases matching TRBD1. From germline, CDR1 is MNHNS and CDR2 SASEGT. This CDR3 spans 13 amino acids. V shed 2 bases, J shed 5 bases, and the junction held 0 bases outside the gene matches. CDR3 DNA: TGTGCCAGCAGTGAAACAGGGGGCGAGACCCAGTACTTC. Translation: CASSETGGETQYF.

In its sample, this clone was seen once. The rearrangement joins TRBV2 to TRBJ2-1; possibly TRBD2 for D (6 bases). The CDR3 is made up of 15 amino acids. The germline V and J ends were trimmed by 0 bases and 9 bases, with 15 bases remaining between them. Germline loops: CDR1 SNHLY, CDR2 FYNNEI. The CDR3 region is CASSEAPRLGGEQFF. CDR3 sequence (DNA): TGTGCCAGCAGTGAAGCCCCTCGGCTCGGGGGTGAGCAGTTCTTC.

The chain carries TRBV27 and TRBJ1-6, with 7 bases matching TRBD1. Germline V gene sequence: CDR1 MNHEY, CDR2 SMNVEV (reference sequence). The V gene end was trimmed by 5 bases and the J gene end by 9 bases; junction bases not matched to a gene: 7. This CDR3 has 14 residues. CDR3 nucleotide sequence: TGTGCCAGCAGTATCCGGGACAGAACTTCACCCCTCCACTTT. Protein product: CASSIRDRTSPLHF.

In this sample, this clone turned up once. The J gene is TRBJ1-1, the V gene TRBV2, with a weak D call TRBD1 (6 bases). Germline CDR1 is SNHLY and CDR2 is FYNNEI. The V end was cut by 4 bases, the J end by 5 bases, with 14 bases between. The CDR3 is 14 residues long. The CDR3 region has the DNA TGTGCCAGCAGTGTCGGACAGAGGGGGACTGAAGCTTTCTTT. Its protein is CASSVGQRGTEAFF.

This clone was seen once. The chain links TRBV19 to TRBJ2-1; TRBD1 is a possible D gene (7 bases). CDR3 length: 15 residues. Germline V gene data show CDR1 as LNHDA and CDR2 as SQIVND (reference sequence). V lost 6 bases to trimming and J lost 3 bases, with 15 bases between them. CDR3 amino acids: CASREGDSNYNEQFF. CDR3 DNA: TGTGCCAGTAGGGAGGGGGACAGTAACTACAATGAGCAGTTCTTC.